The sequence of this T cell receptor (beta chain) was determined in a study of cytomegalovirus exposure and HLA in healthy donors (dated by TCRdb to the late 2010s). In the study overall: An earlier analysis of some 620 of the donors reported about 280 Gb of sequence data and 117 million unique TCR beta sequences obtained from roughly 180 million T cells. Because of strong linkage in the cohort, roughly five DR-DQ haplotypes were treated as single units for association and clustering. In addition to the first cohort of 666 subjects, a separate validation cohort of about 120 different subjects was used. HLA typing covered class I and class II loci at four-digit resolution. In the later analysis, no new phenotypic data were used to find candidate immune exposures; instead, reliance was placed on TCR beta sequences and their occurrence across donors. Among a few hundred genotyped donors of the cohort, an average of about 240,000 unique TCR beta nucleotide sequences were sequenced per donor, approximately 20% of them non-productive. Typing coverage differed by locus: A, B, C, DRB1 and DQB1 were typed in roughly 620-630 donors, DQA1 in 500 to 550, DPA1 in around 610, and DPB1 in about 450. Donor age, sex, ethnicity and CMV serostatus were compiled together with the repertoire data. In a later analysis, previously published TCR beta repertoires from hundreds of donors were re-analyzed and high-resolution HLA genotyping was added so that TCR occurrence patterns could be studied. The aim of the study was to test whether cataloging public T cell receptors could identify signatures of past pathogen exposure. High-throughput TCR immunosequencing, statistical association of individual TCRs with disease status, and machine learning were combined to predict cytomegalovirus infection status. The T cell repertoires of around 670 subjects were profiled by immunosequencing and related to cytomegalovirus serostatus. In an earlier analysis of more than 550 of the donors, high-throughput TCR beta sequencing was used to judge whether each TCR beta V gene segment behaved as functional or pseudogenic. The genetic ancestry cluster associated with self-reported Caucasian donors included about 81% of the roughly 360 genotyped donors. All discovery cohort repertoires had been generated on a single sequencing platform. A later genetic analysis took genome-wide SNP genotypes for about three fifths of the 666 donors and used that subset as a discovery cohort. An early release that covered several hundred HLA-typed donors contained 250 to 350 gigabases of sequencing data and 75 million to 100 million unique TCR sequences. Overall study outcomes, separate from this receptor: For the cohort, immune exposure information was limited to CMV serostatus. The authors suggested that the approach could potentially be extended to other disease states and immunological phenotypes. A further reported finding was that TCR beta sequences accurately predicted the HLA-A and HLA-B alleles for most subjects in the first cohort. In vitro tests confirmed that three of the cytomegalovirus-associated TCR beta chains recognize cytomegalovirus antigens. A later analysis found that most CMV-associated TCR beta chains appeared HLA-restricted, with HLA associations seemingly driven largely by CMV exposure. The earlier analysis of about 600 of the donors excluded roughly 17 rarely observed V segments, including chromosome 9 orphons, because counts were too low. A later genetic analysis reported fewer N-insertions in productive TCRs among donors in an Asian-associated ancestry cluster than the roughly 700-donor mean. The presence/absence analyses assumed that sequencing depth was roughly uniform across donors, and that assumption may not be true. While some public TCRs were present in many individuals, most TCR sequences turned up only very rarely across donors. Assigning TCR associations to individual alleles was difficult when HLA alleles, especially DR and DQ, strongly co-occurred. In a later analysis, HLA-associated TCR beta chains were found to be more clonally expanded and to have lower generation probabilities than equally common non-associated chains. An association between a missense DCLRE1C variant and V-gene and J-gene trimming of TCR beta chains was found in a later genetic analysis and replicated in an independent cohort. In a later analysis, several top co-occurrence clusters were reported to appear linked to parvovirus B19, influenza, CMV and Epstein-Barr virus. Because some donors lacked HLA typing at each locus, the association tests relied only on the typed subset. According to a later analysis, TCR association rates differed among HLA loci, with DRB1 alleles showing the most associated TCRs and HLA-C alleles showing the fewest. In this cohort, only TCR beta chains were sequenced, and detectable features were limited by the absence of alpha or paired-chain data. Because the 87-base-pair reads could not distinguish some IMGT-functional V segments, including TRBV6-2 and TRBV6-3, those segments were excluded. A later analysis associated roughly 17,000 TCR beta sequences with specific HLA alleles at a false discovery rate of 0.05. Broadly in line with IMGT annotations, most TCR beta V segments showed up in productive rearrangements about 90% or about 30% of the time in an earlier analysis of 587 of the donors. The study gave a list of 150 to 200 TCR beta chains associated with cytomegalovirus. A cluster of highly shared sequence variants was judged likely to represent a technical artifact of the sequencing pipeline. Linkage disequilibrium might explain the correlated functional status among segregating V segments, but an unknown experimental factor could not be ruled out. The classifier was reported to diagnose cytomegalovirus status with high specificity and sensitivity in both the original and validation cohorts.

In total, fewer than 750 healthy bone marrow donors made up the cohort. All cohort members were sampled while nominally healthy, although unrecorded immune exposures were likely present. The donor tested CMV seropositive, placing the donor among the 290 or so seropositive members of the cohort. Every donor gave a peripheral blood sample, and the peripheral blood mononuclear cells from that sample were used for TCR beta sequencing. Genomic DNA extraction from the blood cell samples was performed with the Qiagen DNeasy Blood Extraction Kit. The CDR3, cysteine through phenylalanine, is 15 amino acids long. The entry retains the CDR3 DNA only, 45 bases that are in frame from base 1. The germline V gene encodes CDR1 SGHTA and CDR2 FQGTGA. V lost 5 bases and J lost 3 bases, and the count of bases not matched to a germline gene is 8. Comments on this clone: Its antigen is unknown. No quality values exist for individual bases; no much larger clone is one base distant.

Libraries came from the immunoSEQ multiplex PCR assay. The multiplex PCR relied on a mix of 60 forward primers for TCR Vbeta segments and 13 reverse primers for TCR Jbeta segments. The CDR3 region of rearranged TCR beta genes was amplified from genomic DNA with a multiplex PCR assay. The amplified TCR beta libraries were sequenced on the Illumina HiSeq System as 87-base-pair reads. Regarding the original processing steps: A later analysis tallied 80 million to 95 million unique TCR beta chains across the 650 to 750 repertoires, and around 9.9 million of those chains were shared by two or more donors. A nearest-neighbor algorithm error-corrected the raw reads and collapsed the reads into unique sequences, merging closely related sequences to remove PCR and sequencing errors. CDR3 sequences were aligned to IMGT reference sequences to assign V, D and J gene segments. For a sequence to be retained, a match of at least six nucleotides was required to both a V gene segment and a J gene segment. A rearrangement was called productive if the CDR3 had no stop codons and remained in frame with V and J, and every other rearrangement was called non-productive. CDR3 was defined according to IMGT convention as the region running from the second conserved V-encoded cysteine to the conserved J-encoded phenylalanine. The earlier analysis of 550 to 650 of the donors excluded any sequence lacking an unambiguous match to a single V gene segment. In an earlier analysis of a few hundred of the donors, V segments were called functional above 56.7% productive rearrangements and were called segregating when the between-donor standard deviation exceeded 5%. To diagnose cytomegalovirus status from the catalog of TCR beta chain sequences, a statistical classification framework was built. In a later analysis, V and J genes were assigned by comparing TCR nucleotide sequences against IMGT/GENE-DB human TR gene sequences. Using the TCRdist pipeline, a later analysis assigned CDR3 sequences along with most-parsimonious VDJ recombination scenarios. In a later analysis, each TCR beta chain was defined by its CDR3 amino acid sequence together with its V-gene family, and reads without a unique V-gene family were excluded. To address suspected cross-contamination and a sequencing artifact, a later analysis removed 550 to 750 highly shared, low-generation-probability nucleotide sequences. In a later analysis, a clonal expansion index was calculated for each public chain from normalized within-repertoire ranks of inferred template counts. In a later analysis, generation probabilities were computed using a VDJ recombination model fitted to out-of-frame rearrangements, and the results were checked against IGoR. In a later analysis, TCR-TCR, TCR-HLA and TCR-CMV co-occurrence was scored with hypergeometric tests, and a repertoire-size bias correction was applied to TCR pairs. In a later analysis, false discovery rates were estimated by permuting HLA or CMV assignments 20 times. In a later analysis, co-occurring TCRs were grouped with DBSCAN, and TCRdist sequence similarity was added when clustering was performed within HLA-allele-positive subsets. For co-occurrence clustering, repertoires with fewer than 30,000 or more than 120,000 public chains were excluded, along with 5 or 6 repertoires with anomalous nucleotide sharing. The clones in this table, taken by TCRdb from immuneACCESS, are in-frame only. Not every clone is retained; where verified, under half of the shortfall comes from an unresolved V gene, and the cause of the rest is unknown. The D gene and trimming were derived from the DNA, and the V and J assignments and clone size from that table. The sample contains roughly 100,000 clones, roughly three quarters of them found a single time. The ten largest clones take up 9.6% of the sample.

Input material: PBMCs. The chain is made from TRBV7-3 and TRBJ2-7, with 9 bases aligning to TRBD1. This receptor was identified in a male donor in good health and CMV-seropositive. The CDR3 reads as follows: CASSPGGGQGYEQYF. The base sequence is TGTGCCAGCAGCCCAGGTGGGGGACAGGGCTACGAGCAGTACTTC. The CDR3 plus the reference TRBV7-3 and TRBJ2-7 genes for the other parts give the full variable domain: GAGVSQTPSNKVTEKGKYVELRCDPISGHTALYWYRQSLGQGPEFLIYFQGTGAADDSGLPNDRFFAVRPEGSVSTLKIQRTERGDSAVYLCASSPGGGQGYEQYFGPGTRLTVT.